The clone carrying this T cell receptor beta chain was seen just once. Its cognate antigen is unknown. The sample is drawn from a study of OX40 agonist ivuxolimab in advanced cancers. Overall study: A male proportion of approximately 80% was recorded, with mean age around 62 years and range roughly 23 to 79. Study-wide results and limits: Mean expanded clone counts were higher in CD8+ than CD4+ T cells.

Some clones are missing from TCRdb's copy, which holds only in-frame ones; the method was immunoSEQ multiplex PCR. Of approximately 76,000 clones in the sample, around 90% were seen once. Trimming took off 5 bases at V and 0 bases at J, with 11 bases between the two ends. The CDR3 is made up of 15 amino acids. The germline gives CDR1 LNHDA, CDR2 SQIVND (reference sequence). The TCR was taken from an adult with an advanced solid tumor such as melanoma, head and neck, liver or kidney cancer. The specimen comprised CD4+ or CD8+ T cells sorted from blood, sampled in a trial of the OX40 agonist ivuxolimab. This chain links TRBV19 with TRBJ2-1, with D possibly matching TRBD2 (6 bases). CDR3 nucleotide sequence: TGTGCCAGTAGTGTCCCGGGACTCTCCTACAATGAGCAGTTCTTC. It translates to CASSVPGLSYNEQFF.